Listed below are T cell receptor beta chains from one sample, sequenced in a study of blood T cell repertoires in COVID-19. Method: immunoSEQ multiplex PCR; TCRdb's copy keeps in-frame clones and lacks some. The sample records more than 100,000 clones, about four fifths being singletons. Input material: peripheral blood. The receptors were gathered from a man between 60 and 75 years old with active or convalescent COVID-19. CDR3s include the opening cysteine and the closing phenylalanine or tryptophan. The D gene is left open where the match is weak. A clone size is listed for some rows: how often the clone was seen (once, few, many), or a class if it is expanded.

>TRBJ1-3|NA|TRBD1|TRBV20-1
CSASVSGGFGNTIYF
TGCAGTGCTAGTGTTTCAGGGGGCTTTGGAAACACCATATATTTT
>TRBJ1-1|NA|NA|TRBV20-1
CSARARRVAFF
TGCAGTGCTAGAGCCCGGAGGGTTGCTTTCTTT
>TRBJ1-2|NA|TRBD1|TRBV23-1
CASSLYRGYYGYTF
TGCGCCAGCAGTCTCTACAGGGGTTACTATGGCTACACCTTC
>TRBJ2-7|NA|NA|TRBV29-1
CSVTGYDEQYF
TGCAGCGTCACAGGGTACGACGAGCAGTACTTC
>TRBJ2-3|NA|NA|TRBV28
CASILTSTDTQYF
TGTGCCAGCATCTTGACTAGCACAGATACGCAGTATTTT
>TRBJ2-1|NA|NA|TRBV28
CASSRTQDAYNEQFF
TGTGCCAGCAGCCGGACACAGGACGCCTACAATGAGCAGTTCTTC
>TRBJ2-7|NA|TRBD1|TRBV18
CASSPGGIYEQYF
TGTGCCAGCTCCCCAGGGGGCATCTACGAGCAGTACTTC
>TRBJ2-1|NA|NA|TRBV28
CASSFGGFYNEQFF
TGTGCCAGCAGTTTTGGCGGGTTCTACAATGAGCAGTTCTTC
>TRBJ1-1|NA|NA|TRBV15
CATSRVSGAEAFF
TGTGCCACCAGCAGAGTCTCCGGGGCTGAAGCTTTCTTT
>TRBJ2-1|NA|TRBD2|TRBV7-2
CASSLAHPWREAAGSYNEQFF
TGTGCCAGCAGCTTAGCGCACCCTTGGCGGGAGGCCGCGGGCTCCTACAATGAGCAGTTCTTC
>TRBJ1-1|NA|NA|TRBV9
CASSGEGEAEAFF
TGTGCCAGCAGCGGGGAAGGGGAGGCTGAAGCTTTCTTT
>TRBJ2-2|once|NA|TRBV10-2
CASSGDYGELFF
TGCGCCAGCTCCGGGGATTACGGGGAGCTGTTTTTT
>TRBJ2-2|NA|TRBD2|TRBV28
CASSSPSGRNTGELFF
TGTGCCAGCAGTTCACCTAGCGGGAGAAACACCGGGGAGCTGTTTTTT
>TRBJ2-5|few|NA|TRBV18
CASSPTDSPLQETQYF
TGTGCCAGCTCACCTACGGACAGCCCCTTACAAGAGACCCAGTACTTC
>TRBJ1-1|few|NA|TRBV18
CASSLTQNTEAFF
TGTGCCAGCTCACTGACACAGAACACTGAAGCTTTCTTT
>TRBJ2-2|many|TRBD1|TRBV5-4
CASSLLGTGDTGELFF
TGTGCCAGCAGCCTGCTCGGGACAGGGGACACCGGGGAGCTGTTTTTT
>TRBJ1-2|NA|NA|TRBV7-9
CASSLQDYGYTF
TGTGCCAGCAGCTTACAGGACTATGGCTACACCTTC
>TRBJ1-3|NA|NA|TRBV9
CASSVDGTGNTIYF
TGTGCCAGCAGCGTAGACGGTACTGGAAACACCATATATTTT
>TRBJ1-1|NA|NA|TRBV18
CASSPGLNTEAFF
TGTGCCAGCTCACCAGGGCTGAACACTGAAGCTTTCTTT
>TRBJ1-5|NA|NA|TRBV15
CATSSRQVNQPQHF
TGTGCCACCAGCAGTAGACAAGTCAATCAGCCCCAGCATTTT
>TRBJ1-2|once|NA|TRBV28
CASSPRRGKGYTF
TGTGCCAGCAGCCCCCGGCGGGGTAAAGGCTACACCTTC
>TRBJ1-1|NA|TRBD1|TRBV18
CASSPDRGSVTEAFF
TGTGCCAGCTCACCAGACAGGGGCTCGGTAACTGAAGCTTTCTTT
>TRBJ2-1|NA|TRBD2|TRBV7-2
CASSPTSDNNEQFF
TGTGCCAGCAGCCCGACTAGCGACAACAATGAGCAGTTCTTC
>TRBJ2-5|NA|TRBD1|TRBV14
CASSQERTGQGTQYF
TGTGCCAGCAGCCAAGAAAGGACAGGGCAAGGGACCCAGTACTTC
>TRBJ2-5|NA|TRBD1|TRBV18
CASSLSPGTGEETQYF
TGTGCCAGCTCACTCTCGCCCGGGACAGGGGAAGAGACCCAGTACTTC
>TRBJ1-5|NA|NA|TRBV3-1/TRBV3-2
CASSPNGIKSNQPQHF
TGTGCCAGCAGCCCCAACGGTATAAAAAGCAATCAGCCCCAGCATTTT
>TRBJ2-7|NA|TRBD2|TRBV6-2/TRBV6-3
CASSGTSGREQYF
TGTGCCAGCAGCGGGACTAGCGGAAGGGAGCAGTACTTC
>TRBJ1-5|NA|TRBD1|TRBV7-9
CASSPPGQGSNQPQHF
TGTGCCAGCAGCCCTCCCGGACAGGGTTCTAATCAGCCCCAGCATTTT
>TRBJ2-3|once|TRBD2|TRBV19
CASSVLAGDTDTQYF
TGTGCCAGTAGTGTACTAGCGGGAGATACAGATACGCAGTATTTT
>TRBJ2-5|NA|NA|TRBV7-8
CASSFRQLTSPTQETQYF
TGTGCCAGCAGCTTCAGACAGCTTACCTCGCCCACGCAAGAGACCCAGTACTTC
>TRBJ2-5|once|TRBD1|TRBV11-2
CASSLAGQDQETQYF
TGTGCCAGCAGCTTAGCGGGACAGGACCAAGAGACCCAGTACTTC
>TRBJ1-2|NA|NA|TRBV6-1
CASSERGYYGYTF
TGTGCCAGCAGTGAAAGGGGGTACTATGGCTACACCTTC
>TRBJ2-7|NA|TRBD2|TRBV11-2
CASSPGTSGGEQYF
TGTGCCAGCAGCCCCGGGACTAGCGGGGGGGAGCAGTACTTC
>TRBJ2-5|NA|NA|TRBV19
CASVSGETQYF
TGTGCCAGTGTCAGTGGAGAGACCCAGTACTTC
>TRBJ2-7|NA|NA|TRBV6-2/TRBV6-3
CASSYYTVGAYEQYF
TGTGCCAGCAGTTACTATACGGTAGGGGCCTACGAGCAGTACTTC
>TRBJ2-6|NA|NA|TRBV5-6
CASSSRGYGANVLTF
TGTGCCAGCAGCTCAAGGGGATATGGGGCCAACGTCCTGACTTTC
>TRBJ2-3|NA|TRBD2|TRBV6-1
CASSEAQAGKDTQYF
TGTGCCAGCAGTGAAGCGCAAGCGGGAAAAGATACGCAGTATTTT
>TRBJ1-2|NA|NA|TRBV27
CASSGGEGRYGYTF
TGTGCCTCGTCTGGGGGCGAAGGTCGGTATGGCTACACCTTC
>TRBJ1-1|NA|NA|TRBV27
CASSLSVNTEAFF
TGTGCCAGCAGTTTGTCAGTGAACACTGAAGCTTTCTTT
>TRBJ1-2|NA|NA|TRBV6-2/TRBV6-3
CASSYSRGGGHYGYTF
TGTGCCAGCAGTTACTCCCGCGGGGGCGGTCACTATGGCTACACCTTC
>TRBJ1-2|NA|TRBD1|TRBV19
CASSIGTGRTNGYTF
TGTGCCAGTAGTATTGGGACAGGGAGAACAAATGGCTACACCTTC
>TRBJ2-7|NA|TRBD2|TRBV3-1/TRBV3-2
CASSQVVGLAGEQYF
TGTGCCAGCAGCCAAGTTGTTGGACTAGCGGGAGAGCAGTACTTC
>TRBJ2-7|NA|NA|TRBV4-3
CASSPAAPLPYEQYF
TGCGCCAGCAGCCCCGCTGCCCCGCTACCCTACGAGCAGTACTTC
>TRBJ1-3|NA|NA|TRBV18
CASSLGTGSGNTIYF
TGTGCCAGCTCACTTGGCACAGGGTCTGGAAACACCATATATTTT
>TRBJ2-7|NA|NA|TRBV5-6
CASSRGLGSYEQYF
TGTGCCAGCAGCAGGGGGTTGGGGTCCTACGAGCAGTACTTC
>TRBJ2-7|NA|TRBD1|TRBV5-1
CASSLKGQGHEQYF
TGCGCCAGCAGCTTGAAGGGACAGGGCCACGAGCAGTACTTC
>TRBJ2-1|NA|TRBD2|TRBV12-5
CASGLGPGLVNNEQFF
TGTGCTAGTGGTTTGGGCCCGGGACTAGTCAACAATGAGCAGTTCTTC
>TRBJ2-2|NA|NA|TRBV7-9
CASSPGRRAGSTGELFF
TGTGCCAGCAGCCCAGGGAGAAGGGCCGGGAGCACCGGGGAGCTGTTTTTT
>TRBJ2-7|NA|TRBD2|TRBV7-9
CASIWEREGRYEQYF
TGTGCCAGCATCTGGGAGCGGGAGGGCCGGTACGAGCAGTACTTC
>TRBJ2-3|NA|TRBD1|TRBV7-2
CASRRDRYTDTQYF
TGTGCCAGCCGCCGGGACAGGTACACAGATACGCAGTATTTT